This section outlines one T cell receptor beta chain sequence together with its context. Its antigen is not identified. The data were obtained in a study of OX40 agonist ivuxolimab in advanced cancers. Study-level background: Patients were treated with intravenous ivuxolimab, dosed at 0.01 to 10 mg/kg and infused every 2 weeks.

The CDR3 is made up of 16 amino acids. V lost 6 bases and J lost 6, with 20 bases in between. The germline V gene has CDR1 LNHDA and CDR2 SQIVND (reference sequence). Study results and limitations: Blood T cells, both CD4+ and CD8+, expanded clonally by week 6 at 0.1 to 3.0 mg/kg. What antigens the expanded peripheral T cells recognized was never established.

Libraries were prepared by immunoSEQ multiplex PCR; TCRdb keeps only in-frame clonotypes and omits some of them. The sample carries about 72,000 clones, around 88% recorded once. The J gene is TRBJ2-2, the V gene TRBV19; D unresolved. The sequencing here drew on CD4+ or CD8+ T cells sorted from blood, taken in a trial of the OX40 agonist ivuxolimab. The sequence was obtained from an adult with an advanced solid tumor such as melanoma, head and neck, liver or kidney cancer. The CDR3 loop reads CASSPRTRTFAGELFF. DNA of the CDR3: TGTGCCAGTAGCCCTAGGACGCGAACTTTTGCCGGGGAGCTGTTTTTT.